Each of the 23 T cell receptor beta chains below was sequenced from the same sample in a study of sequential checkpoint blockade in melanoma. The treatment: randomized to nivolumab then ipilimumab (arm A) or the reverse (arm B). Some clones are missing from TCRdb's copy, which holds only in-frame ones; the method was immunoSEQ multiplex PCR. The profile shows 9,500 to 11,000 clones, around 60% of them singletons. The sequenced sample was CD8+ T cells sorted from blood (inferred from file names), obtained from a patient given nivolumab and ipilimumab in sequence. All receptors derive from a human donor with melanoma.

This clone was seen a handful of times. One end of the junction fails to match germline, which may point to a read error. This chain links TRBV5-4 with TRBJ1-5; D remains ambiguous. Germline V gene data show CDR1 as SGHNT and CDR2 as YYREEE (reference sequence). The CDR3 contains 15 residues. The CDR3 protein is CASSQELPSNQPQHF. CDR3 bases: TGCGCCAGCAGCCAAGAACTCCCTTCTAATCAGCCCCAGCATTTT.

The chain employs TRBV5-1 and TRBJ2-6; tentatively, D is TRBD1 (5 bases). Germline V gene data show CDR1 as SGHRS and CDR2 as YFSETQ. V dropped 0 bases and J dropped 0 bases, with 10 bases sitting between them. The CDR3 has 17 residues. CDR3 in amino acids: CASSLATGYSGANVLTF. The DNA of the CDR3 is TGCGCCAGCAGCTTGGCAACAGGTTACTCTGGGGCCAACGTCCTGACTTTC.

This clone has a handful of counts. The gene calls are TRBV19 and TRBJ1-1; a weak D match, TRBD1 (5 bases). From germline, CDR1 is LNHDA and CDR2 SQIVND (reference sequence). V lost 5 bases to trimming and J lost 6 bases, with 10 bases between them. This CDR3 has 12 amino acids. The chain's CDR3 is CASSPGLAEAFF. CDR3 DNA sequence: TGTGCCAGTAGTCCAGGGTTAGCTGAAGCTTTCTTT.

V usage is TRBV28 and J usage is TRBJ1-5; D remains unclear. The V end lost 6 bases, the J end lost 0 bases, and 12 bases lay between the germline ends. Germline loops: CDR1 MDHEN, CDR2 SYDVKM. CDR3 length equals 15 residues. CDR3 DNA sequence: TGTGCCAGCAGCCCCCAGAGACTTAGCAATCAGCCCCAGCATTTT. As protein: CASSPQRLSNQPQHF.

The genes are TRBV28 and TRBJ1-5, with D maybe TRBD1 (5 bases). The CDR3 runs to 15 residues. Trimming stripped 6 bases from V and 6 bases from J, with 18 bases between. Per germline, CDR1 MDHEN and CDR2 SYDVKM. CDR3: CASSFGTEGRQPQHF. The CDR3 coding sequence is TGTGCCAGCAGCTTCGGGACGGAGGGCCGTCAGCCCCAGCATTTT.

This clone was recorded only once. V usage is TRBV28 and J usage is TRBJ2-5; maybe TRBD2 (6 bases). TRBJ2-7 matches the DNA end more closely, so the J call is doubtful. The CDR3 extends over 13 amino acids. The germline V gene has CDR1 MDHEN and CDR2 SYDVKM. Here the CDR3 reads CASSLNSGNEQYF. In nucleotides, the CDR3 is TGTGCCAGCAGTTTAAATAGCGGCAACGAGCAGTACTTC.

The chain has TRBV4-1 and TRBJ1-5, with D unclear. Germline CDR1 is MGHRA and CDR2 is YSYEKL. The CDR3 extends over 15 amino acids. V was clipped by 0 bases and J by 4 bases, with 10 bases between them. CDR3 residues: CASSQELPSNQPQHF. CDR3 DNA: TGCGCCAGCAGCCAAGAACTCCCTTCTAATCAGCCCCAGCATTTT.

Sample share makes this clone large. The gene calls are TRBV28 and TRBJ1-2; TRBD1 matches at 9 bases. Looked up from germline, CDR1 is MDHEN and CDR2 is SYDVKM. The CDR3 has 14 amino acids. Unmatched junction bases numbered 9, after V lost 6 bases and J lost 7 bases. The CDR3 DNA reads TGTGCCAGCAGCCATCCTATGACAGGGGGTGGCTACACCTTC. Protein sequence: CASSHPMTGGGYTF.

The table lists this clone with a few counts. The genes are TRBV5-6 and TRBJ2-5; the D is unclear. The J call is uncertain, as TRBJ2-7 better fits the DNA end. This CDR3 spans 12 amino acids. CDR1 is SGHDT and CDR2 is YYEEEE in the germline V gene. In DNA form, the CDR3 reads TGTGCCAGCAGCTTGGTTGCTAGCGAGCAGTACTTC. Protein product: CASSLVASEQYF.

This chain joins TRBV19 and TRBJ2-2, with 7 bases lining up with TRBD1. This CDR3 comprises 14 residues. With V trimmed by 3 bases and J by 6 bases, 4 bases remained unmatched. CDR1 LNHDA and CDR2 SQIVND come from the germline V gene (reference sequence). The CDR3 nucleotides read TGTGCCAGTAGTATCCCGACAGGGTCCGGGGAGCTGTTTTTT. It is translated as CASSIPTGSGELFF.

CDR3 protein: CASSPGLGNQPQHF. The CDR3 DNA is TGTGCCAGCAGTCCAGGACTGGGAAATCAGCCCCAGCATTTT. This chain connects TRBV2 to TRBJ1-5, with D unclear. The CDR3 length is 14 residues. From germline, CDR1 is SNHLY and CDR2 FYNNEI. Trimming left V 5 bases short and J 4 bases short, with 12 bases between.

The V and J genes are TRBV12-5 and TRBJ2-3; 12 bases line up with TRBD1. Germline V gene sequence: CDR1 LGHNT, CDR2 FRNRAP. Losses at the gene ends were 2 bases for V and 4 bases for J; bases not matched to a gene: 4. CDR3 size: 16 residues. Here the CDR3 DNA reads TGTGCTAGTGGTTTGAGAGGGACAGGGGGCGCAGATACGCAGTATTTT. Protein: CASGLRGTGGADTQYF. The variable domain in full, completed from reference TRBV12-5 and TRBJ2-3, reads DARVTQTPRHKVTEMGQEVTMRCQPILGHNTVFWYRQTMMQGLELLAYFRNRAPLDDSGMPKDRFSAEMPDATLATLKIQPSEPRDSAVYFCASGLRGTGGADTQYFGPGTRLTVL.

Regarding this clone: A read error may account for a junction end that differs from germline. This rearrangement joins TRBV5-3 to TRBJ2-7; maybe TRBD1 (6 bases). TRBV5-3 is labeled an ORF, and its function is uncertain. CDR3 size: 13 residues. The CDR3 nucleotides are TGTGCCAGCAGCTTGCCTAACAGGGACGAGCAGTACTTC. It encodes CASSLPNRDEQYF.

J is TRBJ2-1 and V is TRBV6-5; 9 bases match TRBD2. Per germline, CDR1 MNHEY and CDR2 SVGAGI. Germline trimming cut 6 bases from V and 0 bases from J; bases unmatched to any gene: 3. The CDR3 extends over 15 amino acids. This chain's CDR3 is CASSFSGSSYNEQFF. CDR3 nucleotides: TGTGCCAGCAGCTTTAGCGGGAGCTCCTACAATGAGCAGTTCTTC.

The chain has TRBV29-1 and TRBJ1-1; tentatively, D is TRBD1 (6 bases). Germline values: CDR1 SQVTM, CDR2 ANQGSEA. V dropped 4 bases and J dropped 1 base, with 13 bases sitting between them. This CDR3 has 14 amino acids. CDR3 DNA: TGCAGCGTTGGGGGGACACGATGGAACACTGAAGCTTTCTTT. Its protein is CSVGGTRWNTEAFF.

This clone is medium-sized within its sample. This rearrangement joins TRBV27 to TRBJ1-4; D gene ambiguous. The ends were cut back, 5 bases at V and 5 bases at J, with 12 bases in the middle. CDR1 is MNHEY and CDR2 is SMNVEV in the germline V gene (reference sequence). CDR3 length: 14 amino acids. In nucleotides, the CDR3 is TGTGCCAGCAGTCCTTCTCGTCCGAATGAAAAACTGTTTTTT. Protein sequence: CASSPSRPNEKLFF.

This chain uses TRBV5-1 with TRBJ2-7; perhaps TRBD1 as D (6 bases). CDR1 and CDR2 (germline): SGHRS, YFSETQ. The V end was cut by 3 bases, the J end by 3 bases, with 10 bases between. The CDR3 totals 13 residues. The CDR3 coding sequence is TGCGCCAGCAGCTACGGACAGCTCTACGAGCAGTACTTC. The encoded protein is CASSYGQLYEQYF.

This clone was observed a handful of times. The V and J genes are TRBV5-6 and TRBJ2-7; D ambiguous. This CDR3 is 11 amino acids long. Trimming cost V 2 bases and J 3 bases, with 3 bases left between them. Germline V lookup: CDR1 SGHDT, CDR2 YYEEEE. This chain's CDR3 is CASSFGYEQYF. CDR3 nucleotide sequence: TGTGCCAGCAGCTTCGGCTACGAGCAGTACTTC.

This clone ranks as medium-sized (0.01 to 0.1%). V and J are TRBV14 and TRBJ2-1; 8 bases line up with TRBD1. Trimming removed 1 base from V and 4 bases from J; junction bases left unmatched: 12. Per germline, CDR1 SGHDN and CDR2 FVKESK. The CDR3 totals 18 residues. CDR3 sequence reads: CASSQVPGGLIGYNEQFF. CDR3 sequence (DNA): TGTGCCAGCAGCCAAGTCCCAGGGGGCCTGATCGGATACAATGAGCAGTTCTTC.

The chain carries TRBV6-6 and TRBJ2-5; the match to TRBD1 covers 8 bases. The DNA end favors TRBJ2-7, so the J call may be wrong. The germline V gene has CDR1 MNHNY and CDR2 SVGAGI (reference sequence). The CDR3 has 16 residues. The CDR3, as DNA: TGTGCCAGCAGTTACTCCAGGGACAGGACGACCTACGAGCAGTACTTC. Residues: CASSYSRDRTTYEQYF.

The rearrangement joins TRBV28 to TRBJ1-2; no firm D call. V lost 3 bases and J lost 0, with 8 bases in between. The CDR3 has 14 amino acids. The germline CDR1 and CDR2 sequences are MDHEN and SYDVKM. CDR3 sequence (DNA): TGTGCCAGCAGTTTCGGAGCGGCTAACTATGGCTACACCTTC. Translated, it gives CASSFGAANYGYTF.

This clone appeared a single time. The chain carries TRBV30 and TRBJ1-5; D unresolved. The V end lost 2 bases, the J end lost 6 bases, and 11 bases lay between the germline ends. Germline CDR1 is GTSNPN and CDR2 is SVGIG (reference sequence). The CDR3 extends over 13 amino acids. The CDR3 reads CAWSPTFSQPQHF. The CDR3 DNA reads TGTGCCTGGAGTCCCACATTTTCTCAGCCCCAGCATTTT.

V and J are TRBV4-2 and TRBJ2-4; 9 bases map to TRBD2. The J segment lost 3 bases and the V segment lost 3 bases, leaving 6 bases of the junction unmatched. Germline V gene data show CDR1 as LGHNA and CDR2 as YNFKEQ. The CDR3 totals 16 residues. The DNA for the CDR3 is TGTGCCAGCAGCCAGGTTAGCGGGAGAGACAAAAACATTCAGTACTTC. Protein product: CASSQVSGRDKNIQYF.